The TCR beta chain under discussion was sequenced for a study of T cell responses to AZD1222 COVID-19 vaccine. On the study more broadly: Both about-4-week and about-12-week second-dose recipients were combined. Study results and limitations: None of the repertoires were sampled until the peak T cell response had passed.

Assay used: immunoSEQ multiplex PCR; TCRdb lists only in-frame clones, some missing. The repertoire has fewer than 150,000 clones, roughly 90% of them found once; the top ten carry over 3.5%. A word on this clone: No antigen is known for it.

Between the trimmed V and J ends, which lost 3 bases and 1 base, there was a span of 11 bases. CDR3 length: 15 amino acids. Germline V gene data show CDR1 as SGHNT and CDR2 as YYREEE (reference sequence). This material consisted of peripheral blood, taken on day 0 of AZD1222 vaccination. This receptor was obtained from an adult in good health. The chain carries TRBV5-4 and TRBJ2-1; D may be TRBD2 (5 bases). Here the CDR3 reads CASSSGSLSYNEQFF. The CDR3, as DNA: TGTGCCAGCAGCTCTGGGAGTCTGTCCTACAATGAGCAGTTCTTC.